This T cell receptor beta chain emerged from a study of blood T cell repertoires in COVID-19 (dated by TCRdb to about 2020). General notes on the study: Samples covering the acute and convalescent phases of COVID-19 were provided by collaborators in the United States, Italy and Spain. The prospective study material was composed of cDNA or gDNA derived from T cells, B-cell-depleted T cells, or PBMCs. The dataset comprised deeply sampled blood TCRbeta repertoires from subjects exposed to, actively infected with, or recovered from COVID-19. A freely available public database, intended as a resource for researchers studying the immune response to SARS-CoV-2, is where the repertoires were released. Samples came from the ongoing ImmuneRACE study (first 160 participants) plus 1,254 subjects from 6 global collaborators. Nearly every sample came with metadata listing a de-identified subject ID, COVID-19 status, age in years and sex. Where available, HLA class I and class II types were taken from metadata supplied by the sample provider and were not determined by assay-based typing.

Concerning this clone: The clone's antigen remains unknown. No base qualities exist here, and no much larger clone lies one base off it.

The CDR3 numbers 14 residues from cysteine through phenylalanine. The read is trimmed to its CDR3 DNA, 42 bases read in frame from base 1. As encoded in the germline V gene, CDR1 is SGHAT while CDR2 is FQNNGV. V is cut by 3 bases and J by 4 bases, and the space between the germline ends is 10 bases. The paper as a whole reports these results and caveats: The quantity of clinical and demographic metadata differed by source and by participant and was supplied without curation.

Collaborating institutions collected whole blood in K2EDTA tubes following their own protocols. For TCRbeta analysis, collaborator samples were shipped as frozen whole blood, as isolated PBMCs, or as DNA extracted from either sample type. The immunoSEQ Assay, a bias-controlled multiplex PCR, was used to amplify TCRbeta CDR3 regions from genomic DNA. The paper's data handling went like this. The number of nucleated cells in each sample was estimated by amplification of reference gene primers within the assay. Sequence reads were collapsed and filtered to measure the absolute abundance of every unique TCRbeta CDR3 rearrangement. Productive Simpson clonality was computed per sample as the square root of Simpson's diversity index over productive rearrangements. This immuneACCESS table, as held by TCRdb, lists in-frame sequences with V and J called but not all clones. Of the missing ones, under half trace to an unresolved V gene in checked studies; the others have no known cause. That table supplies the V and J calls and clone size; D and trimming were determined from the DNA. Within this sample are about 93,000 clones, with under 90% of them counted one time only. The ten top clones hold approximately 1.6% of the sample.

Sequencing used peripheral blood. The TCR originated in a human donor with active COVID-19. The donor label of this sample is uncertain. The sequence joins TRBV11-2 to TRBJ1-5, with TRBD1 perhaps the D gene, on 5 matching bases. The sequenced DNA is TGTGCCAGCAGCTTGGGACTGAGGAATCAGCCCCAGCATTTT. Its protein is CASSLGLRNQPQHF. The CDR3, completed at both ends by the reference TRBV11-2 and TRBJ1-5 genes, gives the full variable domain EAGVAQSPRYKIIEKRQSVAFWCNPISGHATLYWYQQILGQGPKLLIQFQNNGVVDDSQLPKDRFSAERLKGVDSTLKIQPAKLEDSAVYLCASSLGLRNQPQHFGDGTRLSIL.